The 30 T cell receptor beta chains listed next were all sequenced from one sample in a study of blood T cells in healthy people across ages. PCR was performed a second time for roughly 7 to 12 cycles using a sample-barcoded 5' primer and a J-beta primer mix. TCRdb used MiXCR to reprocess the 5' RACE reads, holding one entry per CDR3 protein. The table includes more than 800,000 distinct CDR3 sequences, more than 25% detected once. Sequenced: blood. The receptor source for this set is a woman older than 75 in good health.

V and J are TRBV28 and TRBJ2-7, with D possibly TRBD2 on 6 matching bases. The CDR3 extends over 19 amino acids. V was clipped by 1 base and J by 7 bases, with 29 bases between them. Germline CDR1 reads MDHEN; CDR2 reads SYDVKM. The CDR3: CASSLYFEGEEGPYNEQYF. The CDR3 nucleotides read TGTGCCAGCAGTTTATACTTTGAAGGGGAGGAAGGGCCCTACAATGAGCAGTACTTC.

The chain employs TRBV7-2 and TRBJ2-1; 9 bases fit TRBD2. The V segment lost 2 bases and the J segment 6 bases; nucleotides outside the gene matches: 8. This CDR3 is built from 16 residues. The germline V gene has CDR1 SGHTA and CDR2 FQGNSA. The CDR3 nucleotides are TGTGCCAGCAGCTTAAGTGCTAGCGGGGCGGCCAATGAGCAGTTCTTC. Translated: CASSLSASGAANEQFF.

The chain couples TRBV6-6 to TRBJ1-5; unclear D gene. The CDR3 loop spans 15 amino acids. CDR1 is MNHNY and CDR2 is SVGAGI in the germline V gene (reference sequence). Trimming took 0 bases from V and 7 from J, leaving 13 bases between them. CDR3 nucleotide sequence: TGTGCCAGCAGTTACTCGAGGCAGGCAAAGCAGCCCCAGCATTTT. Protein product: CASSYSRQAKQPQHF.

This clonotype was found many times. The chain combines TRBV5-1 with TRBJ2-6; D call uncertain. CDR1 and CDR2 (germline): SGHRS, YFSETQ. The V gene lost 4 bases and the J gene lost 0 bases, with 11 bases spanning the gap. This CDR3 comprises 16 residues. CDR3: CASSDTVSSGANVLTF. In nucleotides, the CDR3 is TGCGCCAGCAGCGACACTGTGAGCTCTGGGGCCAACGTCCTGACTTTC.

The chain is built from TRBV30 and TRBJ1-5, with D possibly matching TRBD1 (5 bases). The CDR3 covers 15 residues. Germline V lookup: CDR1 GTSNPN, CDR2 SVGIG (reference sequence). V lost 0 bases, J lost 4 bases, and 13 bases lay in between. Written as DNA, the CDR3 is TGTGCCTGGAGTGTAAAAAAGACAGCGAATCAGCCCCAGCATTTT. This translates into CAWSVKKTANQPQHF.

The chain couples TRBV5-1 to TRBJ2-3; 9 nucleotides align to TRBD2. J was trimmed by 1 base and V by 4 bases; bases with no gene match: 7. Looked up from germline, CDR1 is SGHRS and CDR2 is YFSETQ. This CDR3 is 16 amino acids long. In DNA form, the CDR3 reads TGCGCCAGCAGCGCCACCTTAGCGGGGGGCACAGATACGCAGTATTTT. Its translation is CASSATLAGGTDTQYF.

The V call is TRBV11-3, the J call TRBJ2-4, with D uncertain. Per the germline V gene, CDR1 is SGHNT and CDR2 is YENEEA. The length of the CDR3 is 12 residues. Trimming removed 4 bases from V and 13 bases from J, with 14 bases in between. The CDR3 is CASSSHPFEQYF. CDR3 sequence (DNA): TGTGCCAGCAGCTCCCATCCTTTTGAGCAGTACTTC.

This clonotype is a singleton in its sample. The chain recombines TRBV7-6 with TRBJ2-2; D possibly corresponds to TRBD1 (5 bases). The CDR3 is 13 amino acids. Trimming shortened V by 2 bases and J by 7 bases, and 8 bases separated the two germline ends. Germline lookup yields CDR1 SGHVS and CDR2 FNYEAQ. The CDR3 loop is CASSLRGDGELFF. CDR3 DNA sequence: TGTGCCAGCAGCTTAAGGGGTGACGGGGAGCTGTTTTTT. Variable domain in full (rest from reference TRBV7-6 and TRBJ2-2): GAGVSQSPRYKVTKRGQDVALRCDPISGHVSLYWYRQALGQGPEFLTYFNYEAQQDKSGLPNDRFSAERPEGSISTLTIQRTEQRDSAMYRCASSLRGDGELFFGEGSRLTVL.

The gene calls are TRBV20-1 and TRBJ2-5; D is perhaps TRBD2 (5 bases). The CDR3 has 12 amino acids. Germline V gene lookup returns CDR1 DFQATT and CDR2 SNEGSKA (reference sequence). The V end lost 2 bases, the J end lost 11 bases, and 15 bases lay between the germline ends. Written as DNA, the CDR3 is TGCAGTGCTAGACCCGGACTTGATGAGCAGTACTTC. Translating it yields CSARPGLDEQYF.

The V and J genes are TRBV7-2 and TRBJ2-7; the match to TRBD1 covers 10 bases. The germline CDR1 and CDR2 sequences are SGHTA and FQGNSA. V dropped 4 bases and J dropped 5; count of bases not matched to a gene: 11. The CDR3 spans 16 residues. The CDR3 nucleotides are TGTGCCAGCAGCTCAGGTCCTTTGACAGGGGGCCACGAGCAGTACTTC. The encoded protein is CASSSGPLTGGHEQYF.

This clonotype appeared many times. The chain couples TRBV7-2 to TRBJ2-2, with a weak D call TRBD2 (5 bases). The CDR3 is 16 residues long. V was clipped by 1 base and J by 0 bases, with 9 bases between them. Germline V gene sequence: CDR1 SGHTA, CDR2 FQGNSA. The CDR3 bases are TGTGCCAGCAGCTTAGTCTACGGGGCGAACACCGGGGAGCTGTTTTTT. It codes for CASSLVYGANTGELFF.

The chain joins TRBV27 to TRBJ2-5; D might be TRBD1 (6 bases). The V end lost 7 bases, the J end lost 2 bases, and 20 bases lay between the germline ends. Germline CDR1 reads MNHEY; CDR2 reads SMNVEV (reference sequence). The CDR3 is 16 amino acids. The CDR3 nucleotides read TGTGCCAGCAAAATACGGACAGCTCACGCACAAGAGACCCAGTACTTC. It codes for CASKIRTAHAQETQYF.

This clonotype has a count of ten or more. The chain couples TRBV28 to TRBJ2-5; 10 nucleotides line up with TRBD2. J gave up 1 base and V 5 bases, and 7 bases lay outside the gene matches. The germline V gene encodes CDR1 MDHEN and CDR2 SYDVKM. CDR3 length equals 16 residues. The CDR3 here is CASSLGSGGGQETQYF. CDR3 in DNA: TGTGCCAGCAGTCTAGGGAGCGGGGGGGGCCAAGAGACCCAGTACTTC.

This clonotype was detected ten times or more. The chain combines TRBV28 with TRBJ2-5; D is perhaps TRBD2 (6 bases). CDR1 is MDHEN, CDR2 SYDVKM, per germline. This CDR3 has 13 residues. Between the trimmed V and J ends, which lost 7 bases and 0 bases, there was a span of 9 bases. The CDR3 DNA follows: TGTGCCAGCACCGCGGGGTACCAAGAGACCCAGTACTTC. The encoded protein is CASTAGYQETQYF.

Remarks on this clonotype: One base away lies a much larger clone, so this may be a sequencing read error. The chain recombines TRBV3-1 with TRBJ2-5, with 8 positions matching TRBD2. Germline V gene sequence: CDR1 LGHDT, CDR2 YNNKEL (reference sequence). V shed 3 bases and J 11 bases; nucleotides not matched to a gene: 14. CDR3 size: 15 residues. CDR3 sequence reads: CASSHSGATGNEQYF. The DNA for the CDR3 is TGTGCCAGCAGCCATAGCGGGGCGACGGGAAATGAGCAGTACTTC.

The chain employs TRBV7-2 and TRBJ2-7, with 13 nucleotides matching TRBD2. The CDR3 length is 17 residues. CDR1 SGHTA and CDR2 FQGNSA come from the germline V gene. V shed 1 base and J 3 bases; nucleotides not matched to a gene: 6. DNA for the CDR3: TGTGCCAGCAGCTTAGAGGGACTAGCGGGATCCATCTACGAGCAGTACTTC. It is translated as CASSLEGLAGSIYEQYF.

This clonotype showed up many times. The chain has TRBV10-3 and TRBJ1-1; D perhaps matches TRBD1 (5 bases). CDR3 size: 14 residues. Trimming shortened V by 6 bases and J by 3 bases, and 14 bases separated the two germline ends. Germline CDR1 and CDR2: ENHRY and SYGVKD. The DNA of the CDR3 is TGTGCCATCAGACCCAGCGACAGATACACTGAAGCTTTCTTT. Residues: CAIRPSDRYTEAFF.

There are a few counts of this clonotype. The gene calls are TRBV5-5 and TRBJ1-4, with 9 bases that match TRBD1. The CDR3 sequence is 14 residues long. CDR1 is SGHKS, CDR2 YYEKEE, per germline (reference sequence). After removal of 7 bases from V and 7 bases from J, the junction contained 8 bases not matched to a gene. The CDR3 nucleotides read TGTGCCAGCGCGTTCACAGGGGGCGGTGAAAAACTGTTTTTT. It encodes CASAFTGGGEKLFF.

There are a few counts of this clonotype. This chain connects TRBV11-2 to TRBJ2-4; D may be TRBD1 or TRBD2 (5 bases each). V gave up 0 bases and J gave up 2 bases, with 5 bases separating them. The CDR3 loop spans 14 amino acids. Looked up from germline, CDR1 is SGHAT and CDR2 is FQNNGV. CDR3 in amino acids: CASSLEGPKNIQYF. CDR3 DNA sequence: TGTGCCAGCAGCTTAGAGGGACCCAAAAACATTCAGTACTTC.

V is TRBV6-5 and J is TRBJ2-2, with TRBD1 matching over 11 bases. Germline V CDR1 and CDR2: MNHEY, SVGAGI. The CDR3 is 17 residues long. Unmatched junction bases numbered 4, after V lost 2 bases and J lost 2 bases. CDR3 DNA sequence: TGTGCCAGCAGTTACGTCGGGACAGGGGGTAACACCGGGGAGCTGTTTTTT. Translating gives CASSYVGTGGNTGELFF.

This clonotype was counted ten times or more. The J gene is TRBJ2-3, the V gene TRBV20-1, with 12 positions matching TRBD2. This CDR3 contains 16 residues. Trimming at V came to 1 base and at J to 3 bases, leaving 5 bases not matched to a gene. Germline CDR1 reads DFQATT; CDR2 reads SNEGSKA (reference sequence). The CDR3 DNA follows: TGCAGTGCTAGAGCCTCCCTAGCGGGGGGGACAGATACGCAGTATTTT. Encoded protein: CSARASLAGGTDTQYF.

This clonotype occurred many times. The chain combines TRBV29-1 with TRBJ1-5; D unresolved. Looked up from germline, CDR1 is SQVTM and CDR2 is ANQGSEA. Between the trimmed V and J ends, which lost 4 bases and 1 base, there was a span of 5 bases. The CDR3 spans 12 residues. The CDR3 nucleotides are TGCAGCGTTGCGTCGAGCAATCAGCCCCAGCATTTT. Residues: CSVASSNQPQHF.

This clonotype was counted many times. This chain uses TRBV10-3 with TRBJ2-5; 8 bases fit TRBD1. The V and J ends lost 3 bases and 5 bases, in that order; junction bases with no gene match: 5. This CDR3 has 14 residues. Germline values: CDR1 ENHRY, CDR2 SYGVKD. The CDR3 region has the DNA TGTGCCATCAGTGACGGACAGGGTTGGGAGACCCAGTACTTC. Translation gives CAISDGQGWETQYF.

With regard to this clonotype: A much larger clone lies a single base off, so this may be a read error. V gene TRBV5-1 combines with J gene TRBJ1-1; 7 nucleotides align to TRBD1. J gave up 6 bases and V 4 bases, and 9 bases lay outside the gene matches. Germline V gives CDR1 SGHRS, CDR2 YFSETQ. CDR3 length: 14 amino acids. The CDR3 bases are TGCGCCAGCAGCGGCGGGGACAGAAATGCTGAAGCTTTCTTT. Its protein product is CASSGGDRNAEAFF.

This clonotype was picked up a small number of times. This chain joins TRBV24-1 and TRBJ1-1, with D unclear. With 12 bases removed from V and 0 bases from J, the gap between germline ends came to 28 bases. The CDR3 has 18 amino acids. CDR1 KGHDR and CDR2 SFDVKD come from the germline V gene. The CDR3 DNA is TGTGCCCCCTACCCGCCGGGGTTCCCTTATTCCTTGAACACTGAAGCTTTCTTT. Translating gives CAPYPPGFPYSLNTEAFF.

This clonotype was seen more than once but under ten times. CDR3 DNA sequence: TGTGCCAGCAGTTACCTCGGGGCAAGCAATCAGCCCCAGCATTTT. Translated, it gives CASSYLGASNQPQHF. The chain carries TRBV6-6 and TRBJ1-5, with D perhaps TRBD1 (5 bases). The ends were cut back, 2 bases at V and 1 base at J, with 9 bases in the middle. CDR3 length equals 15 residues. Germline V gives CDR1 MNHNY, CDR2 SVGAGI (reference sequence).

This chain joins TRBV7-2 and TRBJ2-7, with D maybe TRBD2 (5 bases). The germline CDR1 and CDR2 sequences are SGHTA and FQGNSA. V lost 5 bases and J lost 2, with 16 bases in between. The CDR3 is 15 amino acids. This chain's CDR3 is CASSPGSPGPYEQYF. The CDR3 DNA reads TGTGCCAGCAGCCCTGGGAGTCCCGGCCCCTACGAGCAGTACTTC. Using reference TRBV7-2 and TRBJ2-7 for the parts outside the CDR3, the full variable domain is GAGVSQSPSNKVTEKGKDVELRCDPISGHTALYWYRQSLGQGLEFLIYFQGNSAPDKSGLPSDRFSAERTGGSVSTLTIQRTQQEDSAVYLCASSPGSPGPYEQYFGPGTRLTVT.

In its sample, this clonotype was seen many times. The chain recombines TRBV7-7 with TRBJ2-7; the match to TRBD1 covers 7 bases. Unmatched junction bases numbered 14, after V lost 4 bases and J lost 2 bases. CDR1 SSHAT and CDR2 FNYEAQ come from the germline V gene (reference sequence). The CDR3 contains 17 residues. This CDR3 is CASSSENKTGLPYEQYF. CDR3 sequence (DNA): TGTGCCAGCAGCTCCGAGAATAAGACAGGGCTTCCCTACGAGCAGTACTTC.

This clonotype was seen a few times. The chain carries TRBV24-1 and TRBJ2-1; 9 bases agree with TRBD1. V trimming: 5 bases; J trimming: 5 bases; junction bases outside the gene matches: 6. The CDR3 contains 15 residues. Germline CDR1 KGHDR, CDR2 SFDVKD. The CDR3 coding sequence is TGTGCCACCAGTGGTCGACAGGGGGTCAACAATGAGCAGTTCTTC. Protein sequence: CATSGRQGVNNEQFF.

The sample holds many counts of this clonotype. V usage is TRBV11-2 and J usage is TRBJ2-5; maybe TRBD2 (6 bases). The V end was cut by 8 bases, the J end by 5 bases, with 15 bases between. Germline assignment: CDR1 SGHAT and CDR2 FQNNGV. The CDR3 has 13 amino acids. The CDR3 DNA sequence: TGTGCCAGCGGCCTGGACTATCTGGAGACCCAGTACTTC. It codes for CASGLDYLETQYF.